The clone carrying this T cell receptor beta chain was detected only a few times. Its antigen remains unknown. Every donor was a healthy Caucasian. The germline V gene has CDR1 DFQATT and CDR2 SNEGSKA (reference sequence). CDR3 length equals 13 residues. The V and J ends lost 3 bases and 6 bases, in that order; junction bases with no gene match: 5. TCRdb re-derived calls from the 5' RACE reads in MiXCR, one entry per CDR3 protein. The table records 600,000 to 800,000 distinct CDR3 sequences, approximately 21% of them present only once. This entry belongs to a study of identical twins. Study-level findings and limits: Weaker excess twin sharing was seen among beta out-of-frame sequences. Researchers caution that invariant MAIT and iNKT cells could partly confound zero-insertion analyses.

This same sample was also part of a study on T cells expressing NK-cell markers.

The specimen was PBMCs. This clonotype was obtained from a woman in her late teens or twenties in good health. The chain combines TRBV20-1 with TRBJ1-5; 7 bases agree with TRBD1. The CDR3 sequence is CSASKGGGQPQHF. The CDR3 bases are TGCAGTGCTAGTAAAGGGGGCGGTCAGCCCCAGCATTTT.